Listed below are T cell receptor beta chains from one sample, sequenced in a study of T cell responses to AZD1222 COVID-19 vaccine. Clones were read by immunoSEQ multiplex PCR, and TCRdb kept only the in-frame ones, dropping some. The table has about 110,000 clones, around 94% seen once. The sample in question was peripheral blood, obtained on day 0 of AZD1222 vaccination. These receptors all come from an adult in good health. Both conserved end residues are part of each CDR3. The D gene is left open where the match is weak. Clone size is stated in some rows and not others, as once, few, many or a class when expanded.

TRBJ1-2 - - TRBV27 CASSLNPPQAVYGYTF TGTGCCAGCAGTCTCAATCCCCCACAGGCTGTTTATGGCTACACCTTC
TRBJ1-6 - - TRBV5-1 CASSLRLPYNSPLHF TGCGCCAGCAGCTTGAGGTTACCCTATAATTCACCCCTCCACTTT
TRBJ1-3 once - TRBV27 CASSPSWGGIVRNTIYF TGTGCCAGCAGTCCTTCGTGGGGGGGCATCGTGAGAAACACCATATATTTT
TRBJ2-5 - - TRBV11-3 CASSSTASDPGAQYF TGTGCCAGCAGCTCCACCGCCAGTGACCCAGGGGCCCAGTACTTC
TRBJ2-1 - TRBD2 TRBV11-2 CASSFIGLAGINEQFF TGTGCCAGCAGCTTTATTGGACTAGCGGGAATTAATGAGCAGTTCTTC
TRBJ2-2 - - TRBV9 CASSQRSGASGELFF TGTGCCAGCAGCCAGAGGTCGGGGGCGTCCGGGGAGCTGTTTTTT
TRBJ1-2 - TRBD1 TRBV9 CASSEITGGGYTF TGTGCCAGCAGCGAAATAACAGGGGGCGGCTACACCTTC
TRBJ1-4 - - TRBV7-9 CASSSTRTAATNEKLFF TGTGCCAGCAGCTCTACGCGGACGGCTGCAACTAATGAAAAACTGTTTTTT
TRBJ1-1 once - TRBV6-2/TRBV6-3 CASSSDGEIETEAFF TGTGCCAGCAGTAGTGATGGGGAGATCGAGACTGAAGCTTTCTTT
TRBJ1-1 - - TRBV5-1 CASSLDGANTEAFF TGCGCCAGCAGCTTGGACGGAGCGAACACTGAAGCTTTCTTT
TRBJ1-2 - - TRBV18 CASSPNAPGSLNYGYTF TGTGCCAGCTCACCAAATGCGCCCGGCAGCCTCAACTATGGCTACACCTTC
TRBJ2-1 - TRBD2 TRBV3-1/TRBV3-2 CASSPTAGGLYNEQFF TGTGCCAGCAGCCCAACAGCGGGGGGCCTATACAATGAGCAGTTCTTC
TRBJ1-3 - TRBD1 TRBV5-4 CASSRWTGPGNTIYF TGTGCCAGCAGCCGCTGGACAGGGCCAGGAAACACCATATATTTT
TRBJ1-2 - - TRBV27 CASSLSPIGDMNYGYTF TGTGCCAGCAGCCTAAGTCCGATAGGGGATATGAACTATGGCTACACCTTC
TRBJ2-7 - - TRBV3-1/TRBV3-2 CASSHSGTEQYF TGTGCCAGCAGCCATTCCGGGACGGAGCAGTACTTC
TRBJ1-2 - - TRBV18 CASSATSTNYGYTF TGTGCCAGCTCAGCCACGAGTACCAACTATGGCTACACCTTC